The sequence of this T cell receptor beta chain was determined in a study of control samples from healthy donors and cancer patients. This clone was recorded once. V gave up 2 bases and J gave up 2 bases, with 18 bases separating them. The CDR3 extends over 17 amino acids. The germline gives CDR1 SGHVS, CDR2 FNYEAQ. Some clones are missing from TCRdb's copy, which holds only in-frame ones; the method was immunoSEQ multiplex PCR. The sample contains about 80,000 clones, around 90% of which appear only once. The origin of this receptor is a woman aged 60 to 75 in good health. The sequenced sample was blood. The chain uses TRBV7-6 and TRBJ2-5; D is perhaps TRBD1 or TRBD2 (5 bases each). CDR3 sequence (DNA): TGTGCCAGCAGCTTACCCTTCCGGGACCTCGCTCAAGAGACCCAGTACTTC. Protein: CASSLPFRDLAQETQYF.